Below, 19 T cell receptor beta chains from the same sample are listed, as sequenced in a study of blood T cells in healthy people across ages. A J-beta primer mix and a sample-barcoded 5' primer were used in a second PCR of roughly 6 to 12 cycles. TCRdb re-called the 5' RACE reads through MiXCR, storing one row per CDR3 protein. This sample carries more than 650,000 distinct CDR3 sequences, 22% of them seen once, and the ten largest clones take about 22%. Sequenced material: blood. Receptor source: a man aged 65-85 years in good health.

This clonotype was detected many times. This rearrangement joins TRBV15 to TRBJ2-3, with TRBD2 matching over 8 bases. The CDR3 is made up of 14 amino acids. Germline assignment: CDR1 LNHNV and CDR2 YYDKDF (reference sequence). V trimming: 5 bases; J trimming: 5 bases; junction bases outside the gene matches: 6. The CDR3 nucleotides read TGTGCCACCAGCGCCGGGACTAGACGAGATACGCAGTATTTT. Its translation is CATSAGTRRDTQYF.

CDR3 in amino acids: CSARDERLPGNIQYF. For the CDR3, the DNA is TGCAGTGCTAGAGATGAGAGACTCCCTGGGAACATTCAGTACTTC. This chain joins TRBV20-1 and TRBJ2-4, with D unclear. V shed 0 bases and J shed 7 bases, with 16 bases lying between them. The CDR3 has 15 residues. CDR1 and CDR2 from the germline V gene are DFQATT and SNEGSKA (reference sequence).

This clonotype has a handful of counts. This sequence joins TRBV20-1 and TRBJ2-7, with 10 bases matching TRBD1. The end of the DNA fits TRBJ2-1 better, so the J call may be wrong. From germline, CDR1 is DFQATT and CDR2 SNEGSKA (reference sequence). The CDR3 contains 16 residues. CDR3 nucleotide sequence: TGCAGTGCAAACACCCGACAGGGGGCAATCTACAATGAGCAGTTCTTC. As protein: CSANTRQGAIYNEQFF.

The chain recombines TRBV27 with TRBJ2-7, with 10 bases fitting TRBD1. Germline-derived CDR1 and CDR2 are MNHEY and SMNVEV (reference sequence). The CDR3 length is 17 residues. CDR3 amino acids: CTSSLSAPGQGNNEQYV. The CDR3 bases are TGCACCAGCAGTTTATCGGCCCCGGGACAGGGGAACAACGAGCAGTACGTC.

This chain connects TRBV12-3 or TRBV12-4 to TRBJ2-3, with 9 nucleotides matching TRBD1. This CDR3 comprises 15 residues. The junction had 10 bases not matched to a gene; V was cut back by 5 bases and J by 7 bases. CDR3 amino acids: CASSPRDRAGNTQYF. For the CDR3, the DNA is TGTGCCAGCAGTCCCCGGGACAGGGCGGGAAATACGCAGTATTTT.

This clonotype was found many times. The chain couples TRBV11-1 to TRBJ2-1; TRBD2 agrees at 8 bases. The CDR3 spans 17 residues. Trimming at V came to 5 bases and at J to 8 bases, leaving 17 bases not matched to a gene. CDR1 SGHAT and CDR2 FQDESV come from the germline V gene (reference sequence). The CDR3 sequence is CASSPGSGSSSRDEQFF. CDR3 coding DNA: TGTGCCAGCAGCCCAGGGAGCGGGAGTAGTTCCCGGGATGAGCAGTTCTTC.

The CDR3 coding sequence is TGTGCCAGCAGCACAATAGCGGGGGGGATCCAAGAGACCCAGTACTTC. Translating gives CASSTIAGGIQETQYF. The J gene is TRBJ2-7, the V gene TRBV6-6, with TRBD2 matching 11 bases. TRBJ2-5 explains the end of the DNA better; the J call may be wrong. This CDR3 region has 16 residues. Germline V CDR1 and CDR2: MNHNY, SVGAGI (reference sequence).

The chain is built from TRBV15 and TRBJ2-5; no reliable D call. Judging by the DNA end, TRBJ2-7 fits better; the J call may be wrong. Germline values: CDR1 LNHNV, CDR2 YYDKDF (reference sequence). This CDR3 has 13 residues. This CDR3 is CATSRERAYEQYV. CDR3 coding DNA: TGTGCCACCAGCAGAGAACGGGCCTACGAGCAGTACGTC.

The V gene is TRBV4-1, the J gene TRBJ2-5; a weak D match, TRBD2 (5 bases). This CDR3 has 15 residues. Trimming removed 0 bases at V and 4 bases at J, with 12 bases between. Germline V gives CDR1 MGHRA, CDR2 YSYEKL. The CDR3 loop is CASSQDWSGPETQYF. The CDR3 DNA sequence: TGCGCCAGCAGCCAAGATTGGAGCGGCCCAGAGACCCAGTACTTC.

A remark on this clonotype: A much larger clone is a single base away; this may be a read error. In nucleotides, the CDR3 is TGTGCCAGCAGTAACCCAGATACGCAGTATTTT. Its protein product is CASSNPDTQYF. The chain links TRBV12-3 or TRBV12-4 to TRBJ2-3; no clear D gene. The V end was cut by 5 bases, the J end by 4 bases, with 4 bases between. This CDR3 has 11 amino acids.

This clonotype was observed a few times. This rearrangement joins TRBV7-9 to TRBJ2-7, with D perhaps TRBD2 (5 bases). Trimming cost V 5 bases and J 0 bases, with 14 bases left between them. Germline V CDR1 and CDR2: SEHNR, FQNEAQ (reference sequence). This CDR3 has 15 amino acids. As DNA, the CDR3 is TGTGCCAGCAGCAGACGCGAGGGTAGCTCCTACGAGCAGTACTTC. Translation gives CASSRREGSSYEQYF.

This chain joins TRBV25-1 and TRBJ2-7; the D is unclear. The CDR3 runs to 16 residues. CDR1 is MGHDK and CDR2 is SYGVNS in the germline V gene. Trimming took 6 bases from V and 3 from J, leaving 21 bases between them. CDR3 sequence reads: CASSQEGRFLLYEQYF. The CDR3 region has the DNA TGTGCCAGCAGCCAGGAAGGACGCTTCCTCCTCTACGAGCAGTACTTC.

This clonotype was detected only a few times. The gene calls are TRBV20-1 and TRBJ2-5, with a weak D call TRBD1 (6 bases). Per the germline V gene, CDR1 is DFQATT and CDR2 is SNEGSKA (reference sequence). The CDR3 runs to 14 residues. Trimming cost V 2 bases and J 1 base, with 11 bases left between them. CDR3 nucleotides: TGCAGTGCTAGATCCCCGACAGGCCAAGAGACCCAGTACTTC. Its translation: CSARSPTGQETQYF.

The rearrangement joins TRBV7-8 to TRBJ1-2, with D possibly matching TRBD1 (6 bases). The CDR3 covers 15 residues. V was clipped by 4 bases and J by 5 bases, with 17 bases between them. Per germline, CDR1 SGHVS and CDR2 FQNEAQ. CDR3 amino acids: CASSYGGGSIYGYTF. CDR3 DNA: TGTGCCAGCAGCTACGGCGGGGGCTCAATTTATGGCTACACCTTC. Full variable domain (missing parts from reference TRBV7-8 and TRBJ1-2): GAGVSQSPRYKVAKRGQDVALRCDPISGHVSLFWYQQALGQGPEFLTYFQNEAQLDKSGLPSDRFFAERPEGSVSTLKIQRTQQEDSAVYLCASSYGGGSIYGYTFGSGTRLTVV.

The sample holds many counts of this clonotype. The CDR3 region is CASTNWGVNEQFF. CDR3 coding DNA: TGTGCCAGCACCAATTGGGGTGTCAATGAGCAGTTCTTC. The chain is built from TRBV12-3 or TRBV12-4 and TRBJ2-1; D gene uncertain. Trimming removed 7 bases at V and 6 bases at J, with 13 bases between. The CDR3 loop spans 13 amino acids.

This clonotype was seen a handful of times. The CDR3 sequence: CASSDPGGNQPQHF. The CDR3 region has the DNA TGTGCCAGCAGCGACCCTGGGGGCAATCAGCCCCAGCATTTT. V gene TRBV12-3 or TRBV12-4 combines with J gene TRBJ1-5; no reliable D call. Trimming removed 6 bases at V and 2 bases at J, with 11 bases between. The CDR3 covers 14 residues.

The chain has TRBV7-9 and TRBJ2-3, with 10 bases that match TRBD2. Germline trimming cut 7 bases from V and 4 bases from J; bases unmatched to any gene: 11. Germline CDR1 and CDR2: SEHNR and FQNEAQ (reference sequence). The CDR3 totals 16 residues. The CDR3 spells CASTTLAGDRSDTQYF. The DNA for the CDR3 is TGTGCCAGCACCACCCTAGCGGGAGACCGGTCAGATACGCAGTATTTT.

The chain has TRBV12-3 or TRBV12-4 and TRBJ2-1, with a tentative D call TRBD2 (5 bases). V was trimmed by 4 bases and J by 4 bases, leaving 17 bases between them. The CDR3 runs to 16 residues. CDR3 region: CASSWVGAKYYNEQFF. DNA of the CDR3: TGTGCCAGCAGTTGGGTGGGAGCCAAATATTACAATGAGCAGTTCTTC.

This clonotype was detected only a few times. The chain is built from TRBV29-1 and TRBJ1-1; D perhaps matches TRBD1 (5 bases). V was pared by 7 bases and J by 5 bases, with 14 bases between. Per germline, CDR1 SQVTM and CDR2 ANQGSEA. The CDR3 is 12 amino acids. The CDR3 region has the DNA TGCAGCGGTACCCCGGGGGGGACTGAAGCTTTCTTT. It translates to CSGTPGGTEAFF.